What follows is one TCR beta chain and its context. This sample stems from a study of control samples from healthy donors and cancer patients. The protocol was immunoSEQ multiplex PCR, while the TCRdb copy is restricted to in-frame clones and leaves out a portion. This table has 100,000 to 150,000 clones, roughly 89% appearing once. Sample: blood. The receptor was isolated from a young man in good health.

CDR3: CSVVQSPNYGYTF. CDR3 bases: TGCAGCGTTGTTCAGAGTCCTAACTATGGCTACACCTTC. The chain combines TRBV29-1 with TRBJ1-2; D uncertain. Germline loops: CDR1 SQVTM, CDR2 ANQGSEA. This CDR3 is built from 13 residues. Trimming took 4 bases from V and 0 from J, leaving 9 bases between them.